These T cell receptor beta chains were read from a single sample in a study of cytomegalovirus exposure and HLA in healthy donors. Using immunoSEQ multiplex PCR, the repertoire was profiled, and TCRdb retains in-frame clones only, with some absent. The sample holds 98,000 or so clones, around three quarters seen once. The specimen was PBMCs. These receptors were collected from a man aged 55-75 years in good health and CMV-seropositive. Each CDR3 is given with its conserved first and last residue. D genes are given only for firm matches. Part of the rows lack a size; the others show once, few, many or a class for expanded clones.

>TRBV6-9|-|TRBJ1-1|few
TGTGTGGAGCACTCTACAGGGTTCGGGGGGGAAGGCACTGAAGCTTTCTTT
CVEHSTGFGGEGTEAFF
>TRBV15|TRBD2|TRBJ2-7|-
TGTGCCACCAGCAGAGATGGAGGAATCGGGGGGGCCTTTGGCTACGAGCAGTACTTC
CATSRDGGIGGAFGYEQYF
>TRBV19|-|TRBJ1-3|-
TGTGCCAGTACAGGGCCCAGCTCTGGAAACACCATATATTTT
CASTGPSSGNTIYF
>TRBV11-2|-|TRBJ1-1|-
TGTGCCAGCAGCCATTTTAGGGGCGACACTGAAGCTTTCTTT
CASSHFRGDTEAFF
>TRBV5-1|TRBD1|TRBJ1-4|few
TGCGCCAGCAGCTTCGGGACAGGAGGAGAAAAACTGTTTTTT
CASSFGTGGEKLFF
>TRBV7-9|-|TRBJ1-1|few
TGTGCCAGCAGCCCCCCGGGGTGGGCGGACACTGAAGCTTTCTTT
CASSPPGWADTEAFF
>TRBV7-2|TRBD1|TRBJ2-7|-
TGTGCCAGCAGCGACCGGGACAGGGGTGTACACGAGCAGTACTTC
CASSDRDRGVHEQYF
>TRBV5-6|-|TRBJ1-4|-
TGTGCCACCGGCGGCAGGGGACCCAACGTAACCGGAAAACTGTTTTTT
CATGGRGPNVTGKLFF
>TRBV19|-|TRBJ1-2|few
TGTGCCAGTAGGAGGACGGGGGAGTGGAACTATGGCTACACCTTC
CASRRTGEWNYGYTF
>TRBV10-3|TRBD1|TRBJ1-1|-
TGTGCCATAGGGGGCGGCTACACTGAAGCTTTCTTT
CAIGGGYTEAFF
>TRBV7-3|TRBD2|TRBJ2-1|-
TGTGCCAGCAGCTCCGTAGCGGGGGGGCCTAATTCCAATGAGCAGTTCTTC
CASSSVAGGPNSNEQFF
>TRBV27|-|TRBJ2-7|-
TGTGCCAGCAGTTCGAGGAGAGGAACCTACGAGCAGTACTTC
CASSSRRGTYEQYF
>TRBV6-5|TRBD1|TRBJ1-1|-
TGTGCCAGCAGAACCCGGGACAGGGTTTTACGAGCTTTCTTT
CASRTRDRVLRAFF